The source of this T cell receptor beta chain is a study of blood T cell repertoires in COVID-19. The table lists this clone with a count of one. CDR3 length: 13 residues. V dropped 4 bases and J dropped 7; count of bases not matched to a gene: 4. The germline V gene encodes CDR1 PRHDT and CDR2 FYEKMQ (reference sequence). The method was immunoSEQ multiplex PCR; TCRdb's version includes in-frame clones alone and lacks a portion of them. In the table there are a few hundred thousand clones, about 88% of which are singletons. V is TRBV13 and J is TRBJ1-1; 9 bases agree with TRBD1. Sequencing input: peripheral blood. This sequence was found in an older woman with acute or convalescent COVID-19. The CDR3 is CASSSGQGFEAFF. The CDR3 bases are TGTGCCAGCAGCTCTGGACAGGGGTTTGAAGCTTTCTTT.